The 31 T cell receptor beta chains presented below share a single source sample, sequenced in a study of control samples from healthy donors and cancer patients. TCRdb's copy holds only in-frame clones and misses some; the assay was immunoSEQ multiplex PCR. The sample has approximately 220,000 clones, around 94% seen once. Sample: blood. These receptors all stem from a middle-aged man in good health.

The V gene is TRBV19, the J gene TRBJ1-5; D is unclear. The CDR3 runs 17 residues. Germline values: CDR1 LNHDA, CDR2 SQIVND (reference sequence). Trimming shortened V by 6 bases and J by 0 bases, and 18 bases separated the two germline ends. This CDR3 reads CASSPLRTAYSNQPQHF. In DNA form, the CDR3 reads TGTGCCAGTAGCCCCCTTAGAACTGCTTATAGCAATCAGCCCCAGCATTTT.

The V gene is TRBV6-1, the J gene TRBJ1-2; tentative D call: TRBD1 (5 bases). Trimming took 3 bases from V and 4 from J, leaving 9 bases between them. The germline gives CDR1 MNHNS, CDR2 SASEGT. The CDR3 consists of 13 residues. As DNA, the CDR3 is TGTGCCAGCAGTGACGCAGGGCTCTATGGCTACACCTTC. Amino acid sequence: CASSDAGLYGYTF.

The V call is TRBV7-8, the J call TRBJ2-7; TRBD1 might be the D (5 bases). Trimming took off 2 bases at V and 3 bases at J, with 11 bases between the two ends. In germline, CDR1 is SGHVS, CDR2 FQNEAQ. This CDR3 has 14 residues. The CDR3 DNA is TGTGCCAGCAGCTTATCAGGGTCTTTCTACGAGCAGTACGTC. It codes for CASSLSGSFYEQYV.

This clone is a singleton in its sample. The genes are TRBV6-2 or TRBV6-3 and TRBJ2-3; TRBD2 aligns across 11 bases. The germline V gene encodes CDR1 MNHEY and CDR2 SVGEGT. V shed 6 bases and J 9 bases; nucleotides not matched to a gene: 8. The CDR3 loop spans 14 amino acids. The CDR3 DNA sequence: TGTGCCAGCAGCTTAGCGGGGGGGTCGAGCACGCAGTATTTT. It is translated as CASSLAGGSSTQYF.

As to this clone: Other DNA sequences in this specimen translate into the identical CDR3. The chain has TRBV5-6 and TRBJ1-2; D possibly corresponds to TRBD1 (6 bases). CDR1 and CDR2 (germline): SGHDT, YYEEEE. Trimming removed 4 bases from V and 2 bases from J, with 9 bases in between. The CDR3 loop spans 13 amino acids. DNA of the CDR3: TGTGCCAGCAGCCCGGACAGAAACTATGGCTACACCTTC. It is translated as CASSPDRNYGYTF.

This rearrangement joins TRBV3-1 (or the pseudogene TRBV3-2) to TRBJ1-1, with unresolved D. This CDR3 has 15 residues. Germline V gene lookup returns CDR1 LGHDT and CDR2 YNNKEL (reference sequence). V gave up 1 base and J gave up 1 base, with 10 bases separating them. CDR3 bases: TGTGCCAGCAGCCAAGCCGGCGGAGGGAACACTGAAGCTTTCTTT. As protein: CASSQAGGGNTEAFF.

This clone was seen once. CDR3 region: CASSEEQVGGYTF. CDR3 in DNA: TGCGCCAGCAGTGAAGAGCAAGTCGGCGGCTACACCTTC. The chain links TRBV10-1 to TRBJ1-2; D gene uncertain. CDR3 length equals 13 residues. V gave up 3 bases and J gave up 8 bases, with 13 bases separating them. CDR1 is WNHNN, CDR2 SYGVQD, per germline (reference sequence).

The chain couples TRBV4-1 to TRBJ1-6; 8 positions agree with TRBD1. CDR1 is MGHRA and CDR2 is YSYEKL in the germline V gene. Unmatched junction bases numbered 12, after V lost 2 bases and J lost 3 bases. The CDR3 consists of 19 residues. CDR3 nucleotide sequence: TGCGCCAGCAGCCAACGCGGGGGGCCAGGGGGCCTCTATAATTCACCCCTCCACTTT. Its translation is CASSQRGGPGGLYNSPLHF.

This chain connects TRBV24-1 to TRBJ1-2, with 9 bases identical to TRBD1. The CDR3 consists of 13 residues. The germline V gene has CDR1 KGHDR and CDR2 SFDVKD. The V and J ends lost 4 bases and 8 bases, in that order; junction bases with no gene match: 4. CDR3 bases: TGTGCCACCAGTGAGGGACAGGGTTTGGGCTACACCTTC. Its translation is CATSEGQGLGYTF.

The V and J genes are TRBV5-1 and TRBJ2-2; possibly TRBD1 or TRBD2 for D (5 bases each). Germline CDR1 reads SGHRS; CDR2 reads YFSETQ. Trimming removed 3 bases from V and 6 bases from J, with 18 bases in between. This CDR3 has 16 residues. CDR3 protein: CASSSWDGGRAGELFF. The CDR3 DNA is TGCGCCAGCAGCTCATGGGACGGCGGTAGGGCCGGGGAGCTGTTTTTT.

The rearrangement joins TRBV2 to TRBJ2-1; D is unresolved. Germline V gene sequence: CDR1 SNHLY, CDR2 FYNNEI. V was clipped by 6 bases and J by 6 bases, with 9 bases between them. This CDR3 is built from 12 residues. CDR3 bases: TGTGCCAGCAGGTCCGGTGGCAATGAGCAGTTCTTC. This sequence encodes CASRSGGNEQFF.

The chain has TRBV18 and TRBJ2-7, with TRBD1 identical over 11 bases. Germline trimming cut 2 bases from V and 5 bases from J; bases unmatched to any gene: 5. CDR3 length: 15 residues. The V gene's germline CDR1 is KGHSH and CDR2 LQKENI. The CDR3 nucleotides read TGTGCCAGCTCACCAGGTGGGACAGGGGGAAACGAGCAGTACTTC. Translated, it gives CASSPGGTGGNEQYF.

This clone was picked up one time. V gene TRBV5-1 combines with J gene TRBJ2-1; TRBD2 matches 13 bases. After removal of 4 bases from V and 8 bases from J, the junction contained 6 bases not matched to a gene. This CDR3 is 15 amino acids long. Germline V gives CDR1 SGHRS, CDR2 YFSETQ. The CDR3 coding sequence is TGCGCCAGCAGCCCCGGGACTAGCGGGGTCTATGAGCAGTTCTTC. This translates into CASSPGTSGVYEQFF. Looking up the rest from reference TRBV5-1 and TRBJ2-1 gives the full variable domain: KAGVTQTPRYLIKTRGQQVTLSCSPISGHRSVSWYQQTPGQGLQFLFEYFSETQRNKGNFPGRFSGRQFSNSRSEMNVSTLELGDSALYLCASSPGTSGVYEQFFGPGTRLTVL.

This chain joins TRBV5-4 and TRBJ1-1; no firm D call. Per the germline V gene, CDR1 is SGHNT and CDR2 is YYREEE (reference sequence). Trimming left V 1 base short and J 0 bases short, with 13 bases between. The length of the CDR3 is 16 residues. CDR3 loop: CASSLFSQRMNTEAFF. The DNA for the CDR3 is TGTGCCAGCAGCTTGTTTTCCCAGAGGATGAACACTGAAGCTTTCTTT. Together with reference TRBV5-4 and TRBJ1-1, the CDR3 gives the full variable domain: ETGVTQSPTHLIKTRGQQVTLRCSSQSGHNTVSWYQQALGQGPQFIFQYYREEENGRGNFPPRFSGLQFPNYSSELNVNALELDDSALYLCASSLFSQRMNTEAFFGQGTRLTVV.

The count of this clone is one. The DNA of the CDR3 is TGTGCCAGCAGTCGCATCGGGACAGGGGATACTAATGAAAAACTGTTTTTT. The encoded protein is CASSRIGTGDTNEKLFF. The V call is TRBV6-6, the J call TRBJ1-4; TRBD1 aligns across 10 bases. V trimming: 5 bases; J trimming: 2 bases; junction bases outside the gene matches: 8. Germline CDR1 is MNHNY and CDR2 is SVGAGI (reference sequence). The CDR3 is made up of 17 amino acids.

The chain joins TRBV19 to TRBJ2-3; D is possibly TRBD1 (6 bases). V was shortened by 8 bases and J by 3 bases, with 9 bases between the two germline ends. Germline loops: CDR1 LNHDA, CDR2 SQIVND (reference sequence). The CDR3 is made up of 12 amino acids. The CDR3: CASEGGTDTQYF. In DNA, the CDR3 is TGTGCCAGTGAAGGGGGAACAGATACGCAGTATTTT.

This rearrangement joins TRBV6-8 to TRBJ2-7, with D perhaps given as TRBD1 or TRBD2 (7 bases each). The germline V gene has CDR1 MNHGY and CDR2 SAAAGT. With 4 bases removed from V and 4 bases from J, the gap between germline ends came to 11 bases. The CDR3 has 13 amino acids. The CDR3 nucleotides are TGTGCCAGCAGTTTTCAGGGGGGGTACGAGCAGTACGTC. It codes for CASSFQGGYEQYV.

V gene TRBV5-1 combines with J gene TRBJ2-1, with 7 bases identical to TRBD2. The CDR3 covers 15 residues. The V gene's germline CDR1 is SGHRS and CDR2 YFSETQ. The V segment lost 4 bases and the J segment 5 bases; nucleotides outside the gene matches: 9. The CDR3 protein is CASSEQAGVNNEQFF. CDR3 in DNA: TGCGCCAGCAGCGAACAGGCGGGGGTCAACAATGAGCAGTTCTTC.

This clone came up once. DNA of the CDR3: TGTGCCAGCAGCGTATCGGGGCAGAACTATGGCTACACCTTC. This codes for CASSVSGQNYGYTF. This chain joins TRBV9 and TRBJ1-2, with a weak D call TRBD1 (5 bases). Germline V gene lookup returns CDR1 SGDLS and CDR2 YYNGEE. V lost 1 base and J 2 bases, leaving 9 bases between the germline ends. There are 14 residues in the CDR3.

V gene TRBV27 combines with J gene TRBJ2-1; D not certain. Trimming took 5 bases from V and 6 from J, leaving 11 bases between them. CDR3 length: 13 residues. Germline V lookup: CDR1 MNHEY, CDR2 SMNVEV (reference sequence). CDR3 bases: TGTGCCAGCAGTGGGTCCAGTCGCAATGAGCAGTTCTTC. Its protein product is CASSGSSRNEQFF.

V gene TRBV29-1 combines with J gene TRBJ2-1; 12 bases agree with TRBD1. The CDR3 sequence is 14 residues long. In germline, CDR1 is SQVTM, CDR2 ANQGSEA. V lost 5 bases and J lost 9; bases outside the gene matches: 8. CDR3 DNA: TGCAGCGTTACCCCTGGGACAGGGGGCGGTGAGCAGTTCTTC. It translates to CSVTPGTGGGEQFF.

V and J are TRBV3-1 (or the pseudogene TRBV3-2) and TRBJ2-3; 14 nucleotides line up with TRBD2. Germline CDR1 reads LGHDT; CDR2 reads YNNKEL (reference sequence). Trimming cost V 5 bases and J 6 bases; bases outside gene matches: 1. This CDR3 contains 14 residues. The CDR3 bases are TGTGCCAGCAGCAGGACTAGCGGGGGGGATACGCAGTATTTT. Its translation is CASSRTSGGDTQYF.

V and J are TRBV10-3 and TRBJ1-1, with TRBD1 as a possible D gene (6 bases). The V and J ends lost 4 bases and 4 bases respectively, with 10 bases between them. Germline assignment: CDR1 ENHRY and CDR2 SYGVKD. CDR3 length: 13 amino acids. The CDR3 sequence is CAISGKGVTEAFF. The CDR3 DNA sequence: TGTGCCATCAGTGGAAAGGGGGTCACTGAAGCTTTCTTT.

The V and J genes are TRBV5-4 and TRBJ2-5; no firm D call. The V gene lost 0 bases and the J gene lost 3 bases, with 6 bases spanning the gap. The CDR3 consists of 13 residues. Germline lookup yields CDR1 SGHNT and CDR2 YYREEE (reference sequence). The CDR3 region is CASSLVMEETQYF. The DNA of the CDR3 is TGTGCCAGCAGCTTGGTTATGGAAGAGACCCAGTACTTC.

The chain employs TRBV19 and TRBJ1-2; 7 bases fit TRBD1. The CDR3 runs 13 residues. Looked up from germline, CDR1 is LNHDA and CDR2 is SQIVND (reference sequence). The V gene end was trimmed by 8 bases and the J gene end by 4 bases; junction bases not matched to a gene: 7. The CDR3 is CASQTGDTYGYTF. CDR3 DNA: TGTGCCAGTCAAACAGGGGATACCTATGGCTACACCTTC.

This sequence joins TRBV7-2 and TRBJ2-6; D possibly matches TRBD1 or TRBD2 (5 bases each). The CDR3 contains 18 residues. Trimming removed 6 bases at V and 0 bases at J, with 18 bases between. CDR1 is SGHTA, CDR2 FQGNSA, per germline. CDR3 sequence reads: CASRVGPRSYSGANVLTF. The CDR3, as DNA: TGTGCCAGCAGGGTGGGACCCAGGTCCTACTCTGGGGCCAACGTCCTGACTTTC.

The V and J genes are TRBV2 and TRBJ2-7, with D possibly being TRBD1 (5 bases). Trimming removed 3 bases at V and 5 bases at J, with 14 bases between. CDR3 size: 14 residues. In germline, CDR1 is SNHLY, CDR2 FYNNEI. The CDR3 sequence is CASSDRALFDEQYF. The DNA for the CDR3 is TGTGCCAGCAGTGACAGGGCCTTGTTCGACGAGCAGTACTTC.

The chain has TRBV30 and TRBJ1-1; a possible D gene is TRBD1 (5 bases). V was trimmed by 6 bases and J by 1 base, leaving 15 bases between them. This CDR3 contains 14 residues. Per the germline V gene, CDR1 is GTSNPN and CDR2 is SVGIG (reference sequence). CDR3 coding DNA: TGTGCCTGTACCCACGGGACGGAGAACACTGAAGCTTTCTTT. Encoded protein: CACTHGTENTEAFF.

This chain links TRBV4-3 with TRBJ1-2; D is undetermined. CDR3 length: 17 residues. The germline V gene encodes CDR1 LGHNA and CDR2 YSLEER. The V end lost 0 bases, the J end lost 2 bases, and 16 bases lay between the germline ends. The CDR3 here is CASSQEVGSTGNYGYTF. CDR3 in DNA: TGCGCCAGCAGCCAAGAAGTAGGCTCCACTGGGAACTATGGCTACACCTTC.

The chain combines TRBV20-1 with TRBJ1-5; no clear D gene. The ends were cut back, 3 bases at V and 3 bases at J, with 12 bases in the middle. Germline V gene sequence: CDR1 DFQATT, CDR2 SNEGSKA (reference sequence). The CDR3 is made up of 14 amino acids. In DNA form, the CDR3 reads TGCAGTGCTAGTCGTGGCCAAAACAATCAGCCCCAGCATTTT. Protein product: CSASRGQNNQPQHF.

This clone was seen just once. V gene TRBV19 combines with J gene TRBJ2-7; 7 bases agree with TRBD1. CDR3 length equals 14 residues. Germline V gene lookup returns CDR1 LNHDA and CDR2 SQIVND (reference sequence). The V segment lost 7 bases and the J segment 2 bases; nucleotides outside the gene matches: 8. The CDR3 sequence is CASKSGGLPYEQYF. CDR3 DNA: TGTGCCAGTAAGTCAGGGGGTCTTCCCTACGAGCAGTACTTC.